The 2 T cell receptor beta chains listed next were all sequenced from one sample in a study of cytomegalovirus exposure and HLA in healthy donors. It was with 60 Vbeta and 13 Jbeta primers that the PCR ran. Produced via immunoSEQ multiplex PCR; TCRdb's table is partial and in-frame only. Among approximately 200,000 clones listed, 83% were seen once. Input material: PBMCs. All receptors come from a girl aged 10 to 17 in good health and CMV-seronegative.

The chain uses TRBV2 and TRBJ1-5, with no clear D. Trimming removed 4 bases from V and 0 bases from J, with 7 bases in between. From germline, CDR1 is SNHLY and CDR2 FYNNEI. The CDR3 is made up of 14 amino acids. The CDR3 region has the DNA TGTGCCAGCAGTGTCTTTTATAGCAATCAGCCCCAGCATTTT. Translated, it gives CASSVFYSNQPQHF.

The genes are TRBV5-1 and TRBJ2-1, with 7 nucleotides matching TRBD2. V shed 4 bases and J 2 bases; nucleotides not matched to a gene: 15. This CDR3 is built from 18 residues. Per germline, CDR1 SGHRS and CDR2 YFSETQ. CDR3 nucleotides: TGCGCCAGCAGCGTGGACCTACTCGCGGGAGACCCCTACAATGAGCAGTTCTTC. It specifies CASSVDLLAGDPYNEQFF.